Shown below are 9 T cell receptor beta chains from a single sample sequenced in a study of siplizumab effects on memory and regulatory T cells. Sequencing was performed with immunoSEQ multiplex PCR; in TCRdb, only in-frame clones are kept and a portion is missing. The repertoire has fewer than 130,000 clones, roughly 92% of them found once; the top ten carry 1% to 1.5%. The sequenced sample consisted of CD4+ T cells sorted from blood. The origin of the receptors is a human donor in good health.

The chain combines TRBV7-2 with TRBJ2-5; 14 bases agree with TRBD2. The CDR3 has 15 residues. Germline values: CDR1 SGHTA, CDR2 FQGNSA. With 5 bases clipped from V and 5 bases from J, the junction kept 4 bases outside the gene matches. This chain's CDR3 is CASSLGTSGGETQYF. As DNA, the CDR3 is TGTGCCAGCAGCCTAGGGACTAGCGGGGGTGAGACCCAGTACTTC.

This chain connects TRBV7-2 to TRBJ2-5; D is uncertain. Germline values: CDR1 SGHTA, CDR2 FQGNSA. V gave up 2 bases and J gave up 0 bases, with 7 bases separating them. The CDR3 totals 14 residues. The CDR3, as DNA: TGTGCCAGCAGCTTATACGCGTACCAAGAGACCCAGTACTTC. Protein: CASSLYAYQETQYF. The full variable domain, its missing parts supplied by reference TRBV7-2 and TRBJ2-5, is GAGVSQSPSNKVTEKGKDVELRCDPISGHTALYWYRQSLGQGLEFLIYFQGNSAPDKSGLPSDRFSAERTGGSVSTLTIQRTQQEDSAVYLCASSLYAYQETQYFGPGTRLLVL.

Note on this clone: Germline is not matched at one junction end, which may reflect a read error. The sample holds other DNA sequences that translate to the same CDR3. The chain joins TRBV6-5 to TRBJ1-2, with D unclear. The germline CDR1 and CDR2 sequences are MNHEY and SVGAGI. This CDR3 is 11 amino acids long. CDR3 coding DNA: TGTGCCAGCAGAACGCGCGAGGGCTATACCTTC. Residues: CASRTREGYTF.

The chain carries TRBV7-2 and TRBJ2-5; D gene ambiguous. The J call may be in error: the DNA end matches TRBJ2-7 better. This CDR3 comprises 11 residues. Germline-derived CDR1 and CDR2 are SGHTA and FQGNSA. CDR3 sequence reads: CASSLRYEQYF. The DNA of the CDR3 is TGTGCCAGCAGCTTAAGGTACGAGCAGTACTTC.

The genes are TRBV4-2 and TRBJ2-3; 12 bases are a match to TRBD2. V gave up 2 bases and J gave up 6 bases; unmatched junction bases: 9. The germline CDR1 and CDR2 sequences are LGHNA and YNFKEQ. This CDR3 region has 17 residues. The CDR3 loop is CASSQRTSGVLADTQYF. The CDR3 DNA sequence: TGTGCCAGCAGCCAAAGGACTAGCGGGGTTTTGGCGGATACGCAGTATTTT.

The chain couples TRBV5-1 to TRBJ2-6, with D possibly TRBD1 on 6 matching bases. Germline V gene sequence: CDR1 SGHRS, CDR2 YFSETQ. This CDR3 contains 12 residues. The germline V and J ends were trimmed by 4 bases and 13 bases, with 12 bases remaining between them. As DNA, the CDR3 is TGCGCCAGCAGCCCGACAGGTCCGGTCCTGACTTTC. This encodes CASSPTGPVLTF.

The chain couples TRBV6-5 to TRBJ1-1; 8 nucleotides align to TRBD1. The CDR3 extends over 13 amino acids. Looked up from germline, CDR1 is MNHEY and CDR2 is SVGAGI. J gave up 10 bases and V 2 bases, and 6 bases lay outside the gene matches. The CDR3 protein is CASSYGQGRGAFF. Written as DNA, the CDR3 is TGTGCCAGCAGTTACGGACAGGGCAGGGGAGCTTTCTTT.

This clone was seen once. The chain uses TRBV5-4 and TRBJ2-7; the D call may be TRBD1 or TRBD2 (7 bases each). Between the trimmed V and J ends, which lost 4 bases and 4 bases, there was a span of 15 bases. This CDR3 has 14 amino acids. Germline CDR1 and CDR2: SGHNT and YYREEE (reference sequence). DNA for the CDR3: TGTGCCAGCAGCCAGGGGGGGCGGCCGTACGAGCAGTACTTC. Translating it yields CASSQGGRPYEQYF.

The chain combines TRBV5-6 with TRBJ2-6, with 10 positions matching TRBD2. J lost 2 bases, V lost 1 base, and 0 bases had no gene match. The CDR3 contains 16 residues. Germline CDR1 reads SGHDT; CDR2 reads YYEEEE. CDR3 nucleotide sequence: TGTGCCAGCAGCTTGACTAGCGGGGCTGGGGCCAACGTCCTGACTTTC. Its translation is CASSLTSGAGANVLTF.